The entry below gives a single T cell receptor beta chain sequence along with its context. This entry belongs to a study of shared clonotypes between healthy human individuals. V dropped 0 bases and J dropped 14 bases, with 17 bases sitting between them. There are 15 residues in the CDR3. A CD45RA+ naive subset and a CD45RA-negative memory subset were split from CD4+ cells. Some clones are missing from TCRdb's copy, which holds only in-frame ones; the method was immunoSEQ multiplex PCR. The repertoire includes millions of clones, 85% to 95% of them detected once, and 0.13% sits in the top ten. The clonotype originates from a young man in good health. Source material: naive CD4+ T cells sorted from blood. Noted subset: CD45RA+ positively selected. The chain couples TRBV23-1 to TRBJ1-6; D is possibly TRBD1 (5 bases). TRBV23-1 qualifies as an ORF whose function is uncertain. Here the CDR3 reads CASSQSRQGSYSLHF. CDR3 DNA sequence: TGCGCCAGCAGTCAATCGCGTCAGGGCAGTTATTCCCTCCACTTT.